This T cell receptor (beta chain) comes out of a study of T cell responses to AZD1222 COVID-19 vaccine. Per the germline V gene, CDR1 is LGHNA and CDR2 is YNFKEQ. V shed 1 base and J 2 bases; nucleotides not matched to a gene: 2. The CDR3 is 15 residues long. TCRdb keeps only in-frame clones here, not all; method: immunoSEQ multiplex PCR. In the table there are 140,000 to 150,000 clones, about 93% of which are singletons. Material: peripheral blood, obtained on day 0 of AZD1222 vaccination. The V and J genes are TRBV4-2 and TRBJ2-7; 10 positions match TRBD2. This TCR was recovered from an adult in good health. CDR3 nucleotide sequence: TGTGCCAGCAGCCAAGGGACTAGCGGCACCTACGAGCAGTACTTC. Its protein is CASSQGTSGTYEQYF.